This T cell receptor (beta chain) is from a study of OX40 agonist ivuxolimab in advanced cancers. CDR3 length: 13 residues. Germline CDR1 and CDR2: KGHSH and LQKENI. Between the trimmed V and J ends, which lost 3 bases and 7 bases, there was a span of 10 bases. Profiling relied on immunoSEQ multiplex PCR, and the TCRdb table lists in-frame clones only, not all of them. The sample yields under 150,000 clones, 80% to 90% seen once. The source is an adult with an advanced solid tumor such as melanoma, head and neck, liver or kidney cancer. The sample here was CD4+ or CD8+ T cells sorted from blood, taken in a trial of the OX40 agonist ivuxolimab. The J gene is TRBJ1-5, the V gene TRBV18; tentative D call: TRBD1 (5 bases). The CDR3 here is CASSPAGNQPQHF. Here the CDR3 DNA reads TGTGCCAGCTCACCGGCAGGGAACCAGCCCCAGCATTTT.